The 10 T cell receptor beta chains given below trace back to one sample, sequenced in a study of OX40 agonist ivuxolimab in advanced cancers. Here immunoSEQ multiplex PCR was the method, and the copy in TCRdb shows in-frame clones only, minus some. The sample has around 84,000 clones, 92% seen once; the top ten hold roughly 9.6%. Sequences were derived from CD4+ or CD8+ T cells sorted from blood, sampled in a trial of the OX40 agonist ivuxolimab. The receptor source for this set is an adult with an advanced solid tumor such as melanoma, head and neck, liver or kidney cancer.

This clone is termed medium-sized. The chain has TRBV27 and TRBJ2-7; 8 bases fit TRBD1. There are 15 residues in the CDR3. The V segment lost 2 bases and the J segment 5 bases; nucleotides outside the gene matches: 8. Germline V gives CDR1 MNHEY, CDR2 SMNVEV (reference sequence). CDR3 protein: CASSLGQGAHHEQYF. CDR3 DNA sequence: TGTGCCAGCAGTTTAGGGCAGGGGGCCCACCACGAGCAGTACTTC.

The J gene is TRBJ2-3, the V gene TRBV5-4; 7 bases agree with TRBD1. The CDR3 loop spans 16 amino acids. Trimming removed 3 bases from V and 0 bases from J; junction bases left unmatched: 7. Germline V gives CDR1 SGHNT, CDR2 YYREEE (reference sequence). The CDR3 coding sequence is TGTGCCAGCAGCTCGCCCGGGACAGCTAGCACAGATACGCAGTATTTT. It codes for CASSSPGTASTDTQYF.

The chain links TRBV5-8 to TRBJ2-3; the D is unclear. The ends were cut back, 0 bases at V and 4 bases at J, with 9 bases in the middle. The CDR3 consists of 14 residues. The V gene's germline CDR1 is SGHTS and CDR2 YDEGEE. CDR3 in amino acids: CASSLARLPDTQYF. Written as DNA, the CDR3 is TGTGCCAGCAGCTTGGCCCGGCTTCCAGATACGCAGTATTTT.

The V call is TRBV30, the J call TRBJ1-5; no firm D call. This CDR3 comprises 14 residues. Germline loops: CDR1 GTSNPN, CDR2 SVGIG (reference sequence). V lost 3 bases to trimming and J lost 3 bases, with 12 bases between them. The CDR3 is CAWSAAGFNQPQHF. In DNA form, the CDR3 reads TGTGCCTGGAGCGCAGCGGGGTTCAATCAGCCCCAGCATTTT.

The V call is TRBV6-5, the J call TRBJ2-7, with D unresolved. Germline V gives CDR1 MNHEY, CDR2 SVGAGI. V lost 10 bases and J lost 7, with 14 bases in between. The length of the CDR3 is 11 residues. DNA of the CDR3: TGTGCCACCCTTGGCGGTCTGGAGCAGTACTTC. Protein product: CATLGGLEQYF.

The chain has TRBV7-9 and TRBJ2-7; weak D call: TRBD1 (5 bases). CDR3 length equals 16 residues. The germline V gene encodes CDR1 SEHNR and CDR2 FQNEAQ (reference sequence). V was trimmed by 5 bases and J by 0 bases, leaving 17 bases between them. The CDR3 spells CASSASDTLSSYEQYF. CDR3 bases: TGTGCCAGCAGCGCATCGGACACTTTAAGCTCCTACGAGCAGTACTTC.

The CDR3, as DNA: TGTGCCAGCGCAGGGACTAGCGGGAACAAGCAGTTCTTC. It is translated as CASAGTSGNKQFF. The chain is built from TRBV9 and TRBJ2-1; 13 bases are a match to TRBD2. From germline, CDR1 is SGDLS and CDR2 YYNGEE. The CDR3 has 13 residues. V lost 7 bases and J lost 11; bases outside the gene matches: 6.

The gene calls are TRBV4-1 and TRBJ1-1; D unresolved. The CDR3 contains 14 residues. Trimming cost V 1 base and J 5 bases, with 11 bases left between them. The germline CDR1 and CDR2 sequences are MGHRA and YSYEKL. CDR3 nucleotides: TGCGCCAGCAGCCAAGGTTACGGCCCGACTGAAGCTTTCTTT. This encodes CASSQGYGPTEAFF.

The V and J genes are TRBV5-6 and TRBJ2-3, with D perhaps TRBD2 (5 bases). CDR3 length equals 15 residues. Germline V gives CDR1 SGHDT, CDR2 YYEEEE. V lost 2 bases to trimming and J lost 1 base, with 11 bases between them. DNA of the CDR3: TGTGCCAGCAGCTTTTCAATCGGGGGCACAGATACGCAGTATTTT. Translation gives CASSFSIGGTDTQYF.

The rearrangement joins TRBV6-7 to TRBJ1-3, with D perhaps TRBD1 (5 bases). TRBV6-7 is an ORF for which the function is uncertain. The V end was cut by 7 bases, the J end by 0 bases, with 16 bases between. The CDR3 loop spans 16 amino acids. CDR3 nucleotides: TGTGCCAGCATCCAACGGGACCGAATCTCTGGAAACACCATATATTTT. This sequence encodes CASIQRDRISGNTIYF.